The rows below give T cell receptor beta chains drawn from one sample of a study of spatial heterogeneity in lung cancer. MiXCR, applied by TCRdb to the 5' RACE reads, yields one record per CDR3 protein. Here the sample spans roughly 48,000 distinct CDR3 sequences, approximately 5.7% being singletons. The sequencing here drew on PBMCs, taken at surgery. These receptors all come from a male donor with early-stage non-small cell lung cancer. The CDR3 runs from the conserved cysteine through the conserved F or W. The D gene is left open where the match is weak. Size is stated for part of the rows, as once, few or many counts, or as a class when the clone is expanded.

d_gene | abundance | j_gene | v_gene | CDR3aa | CDR3nt
. | many | TRBJ1-5 | TRBV12-3/TRBV12-4 | CASSLEGTQPQHF | TGTGCCAGCAGTTTAGAGGGGACTCAGCCCCAGCATTTT
. | many | TRBJ2-3 | TRBV6-2/TRBV6-3 | CASSSRGFSTDTQYF | TGTGCCAGCAGTTCGAGGGGGTTTAGCACAGATACGCAGTATTTT
. | many | TRBJ2-3 | TRBV20-1 | CSAPQGGSSTDTQYF | TGCAGTGCCCCGCAAGGAGGCTCGAGCACAGATACGCAGTATTTT
. | many | TRBJ2-2 | TRBV25-1 | CASRGANTGELFF | TGTGCCAGCAGAGGCGCGAACACCGGGGAGCTGTTTTTT
TRBD1 | many | TRBJ2-7 | TRBV18 | CASSPRDSVREQYF | TGTGCCAGCTCACCACGGGACAGTGTTCGGGAGCAGTACTTC
TRBD2 | many | TRBJ2-3 | TRBV7-2 | CASSPGGDTQYF | TGTGCCAGCAGCCCGGGGGGAGATACGCAGTATTTT
. | . | TRBJ1-1 | TRBV7-2 | CASSTSLSWGTEAFF | TGTGCCAGCAGCACCTCCCTGAGCTGGGGCACTGAAGCTTTCTTT
. | many | TRBJ2-5 | TRBV5-4 | CASSLRAGETQYF | TGTGCCAGCAGCTTAAGAGCGGGAGAGACCCAGTACTTC
TRBD1 | many | TRBJ2-7 | TRBV11-2 | CASSISGTGVYEQYF | TGTGCCAGCAGCATATCCGGGACAGGGGTCTACGAGCAGTACTTC
TRBD2 | many | TRBJ2-3 | TRBV20-1 | CSASLLTSARTDTQYF | TGCAGTGCTAGCCTTCTCACTAGCGCCCGCACAGATACGCAGTATTTT